These 8 T cell receptor beta chains came from one sample sequenced in a study of OX40 agonist ivuxolimab in advanced cancers. Measured with immunoSEQ multiplex PCR; TCRdb has only the in-frame clones, and not every one. The table lists about 91,000 clones, approximately 80% of them singletons. The material sequenced was CD4+ or CD8+ T cells sorted from blood, taken in a trial of the OX40 agonist ivuxolimab. The receptors shown here come from an adult with an advanced solid tumor such as melanoma, head and neck, liver or kidney cancer.

J is TRBJ2-7 and V is TRBV28; D remains ambiguous. The CDR3 consists of 13 residues. Germline CDR1 MDHEN, CDR2 SYDVKM. The germline V and J ends were trimmed by 4 bases and 5 bases, with 12 bases remaining between them. DNA for the CDR3: TGTGCCAGCAGTTATGAAGGGTGGCACGAGCAGTACGTC. Residues: CASSYEGWHEQYV.

J is TRBJ1-1 and V is TRBV7-3; D is unresolved. CDR1 SGHTA and CDR2 FQGTGA come from the germline V gene. V was cut by 4 bases and J by 2 bases, with 20 bases left in between. The CDR3 is made up of 17 amino acids. CDR3 in DNA: TGTGCCAGCAGCTCCACCTCCCCCCAGCACCTAAACACTGAAGCTTTCTTT. The encoded protein is CASSSTSPQHLNTEAFF.

The chain carries TRBV6-5 and TRBJ2-7, with D perhaps TRBD2 (6 bases). The CDR3 runs 15 residues. V was trimmed by 0 bases and J by 2 bases, leaving 11 bases between them. Germline assignment: CDR1 MNHEY and CDR2 SVGAGI. CDR3 in DNA: TGTGCCAGCAGTTACTCGAAAGGCGGGACCTACGAGCAGTACTTC. It encodes CASSYSKGGTYEQYF.

This chain uses TRBV18 with TRBJ1-1; the match to TRBD1 covers 7 bases. The ends lost 6 bases at V and 4 bases at J; junction bases unmatched: 11. This CDR3 has 15 amino acids. Germline-derived CDR1 and CDR2 are KGHSH and LQKENI. The CDR3 sequence is CASSAIQGEGTEAFF. In nucleotides, the CDR3 is TGTGCCAGCTCCGCAATCCAGGGGGAGGGCACTGAAGCTTTCTTT.

This clone was recorded once. CDR3 DNA: TGTGCCAGCAGCTTAGCGGGACAGCTGCCGAACACTGAAGCTTTCTTT. Its translation: CASSLAGQLPNTEAFF. The chain recombines TRBV7-2 with TRBJ1-1, with 7 bases identical to TRBD1. From germline, CDR1 is SGHTA and CDR2 FQGNSA. Trimming cost V 0 bases and J 1 base; bases outside gene matches: 5. This CDR3 region has 16 residues.

The chain couples TRBV6-1 to TRBJ2-2, with no clear D. V lost 3 bases and J lost 6, with 11 bases in between. Germline CDR1 MNHNS, CDR2 SASEGT. The CDR3 contains 14 residues. The CDR3 protein is CASSDRWGSGELFF. CDR3 sequence (DNA): TGTGCCAGCAGTGATCGCTGGGGTTCCGGGGAGCTGTTTTTT.

The J gene is TRBJ2-3, the V gene TRBV6-1; no definite D call. CDR1 and CDR2 from the germline V gene are MNHNS and SASEGT. This CDR3 spans 14 amino acids. Trimming took off 0 bases at V and 5 bases at J, with 9 bases between the two ends. CDR3 sequence: CASSEALKQDTQYF. The CDR3 DNA sequence: TGTGCCAGCAGTGAAGCCTTAAAACAAGATACGCAGTATTTT.

The chain links TRBV6-5 to TRBJ1-2; D is uncertain. Trimming cost V 4 bases and J 4 bases, with 13 bases left between them. The CDR3 is 14 amino acids. Germline assignment: CDR1 MNHEY and CDR2 SVGAGI. CDR3 DNA sequence: TGTGCCAGCAGTTCCGTGGCAGGACCCTATGGCTACACCTTC. Translating gives CASSSVAGPYGYTF.